This entry lists 5 T cell receptor beta chains sequenced from one sample in a study of cytomegalovirus exposure and HLA in healthy donors. Clones were read by immunoSEQ multiplex PCR, and TCRdb kept only the in-frame ones, dropping some. The repertoire includes roughly 170,000 clones, around 82% of them detected once, and 2.8% sits in the top ten. The source material was PBMCs. Receptors were obtained from a woman under 30 in good health and CMV-seropositive.

The rearrangement joins TRBV5-6 to TRBJ1-4, with 8 bases that match TRBD1. There are 14 residues in the CDR3. V lost 5 bases to trimming and J lost 6 bases; unmatched junction nucleotides: 6. Germline lookup yields CDR1 SGHDT and CDR2 YYEEEE. The CDR3 DNA reads as TGTGCCAGCAGACGATCGGGACAGGATGAAAAACTGTTTTTT. As protein: CASRRSGQDEKLFF.

Remarks on this clone: Distinct nucleotide sequences in the sample also encode this CDR3. The chain couples TRBV5-1 to TRBJ2-7; 8 bases map to TRBD1. This CDR3 has 14 residues. Germline V gene data show CDR1 as SGHRS and CDR2 as YFSETQ. V gave up 4 bases and J gave up 1 base; unmatched junction bases: 4. This CDR3 is CASSLRQGSYEQYF. In DNA, the CDR3 is TGCGCCAGCAGCCTACGACAGGGGTCCTACGAGCAGTACTTC.

The rearrangement uses TRBV6-1 and TRBJ1-2; 10 bases fit TRBD1. Trimming removed 4 bases from V and 6 bases from J; junction bases left unmatched: 8. CDR1 is MNHNS and CDR2 is SASEGT in the germline V gene. The CDR3 has 15 amino acids. CDR3 DNA: TGTGCCAGCAGTGTCTTTCGACAGGGGGCGGATGGCTACACCTTC. It specifies CASSVFRQGADGYTF.

This clone was found once. One end of the junction fails to match germline, which may point to a read error. The chain links TRBV5-6 to TRBJ2-5, with D unclear. Germline V gene sequence: CDR1 SGHDT, CDR2 YYEEEE. The CDR3 is made up of 11 amino acids. CDR3 in DNA: TGTGCCAGCAGCAGGCTAGAGGCCCAGTACTTC. Translated, it gives CASSRLEAQYF. The variable domain in full, completed from reference TRBV5-6 and TRBJ2-5, reads DAGVTQSPTHLIKTRGQQVTLRCSPKSGHDTVSWYQQALGQGPQFIFQYYEEEERQRGNFPDRFSGHQFPNYSSELNVNALLLGDSALYLCASSRLEAQYFGPGTRLLVL.

This chain connects TRBV6-5 to TRBJ1-2; 7 nucleotides match TRBD1. CDR3 size: 15 residues. Germline assignment: CDR1 MNHEY and CDR2 SVGAGI. V dropped 2 bases and J dropped 4; count of bases not matched to a gene: 7. For the CDR3, the DNA is TGTGCCAGCAGTTACCGGAAAGGGGGCGGCTATGGCTACACCTTC. This codes for CASSYRKGGGYGYTF.